Shown below are 8 T cell receptor beta chains from a single sample sequenced in a study of T-cell reconstitution after alpha-beta-depleted transplantation in children. During its preparation, the TCRbeta library received unique molecular identifiers. TCRdb re-called the PCR reads with MiXCR, one entry per CDR3 protein. The sample shows approximately 230,000 distinct CDR3 sequences, 24% of them seen only once. The material was PBMCs, mostly from graft donor cells, obtained 360 days after TCRalphabeta/CD19-depleted stem cell transplant. The receptor set was obtained from a female patient younger than 10 who had a stem cell transplant for congenital amegakaryocytic thrombocytopenia, so the T cells may come from the graft donor.

The rearrangement links TRBV7-8 to TRBJ1-5; no definite D call. V dropped 5 bases and J dropped 5 bases, with 19 bases sitting between them. There are 16 residues in the CDR3. Germline assignment: CDR1 SGHVS and CDR2 FQNEAQ. Here the CDR3 reads CASSPTLGRIYQPQHF. For the CDR3, the DNA is TGTGCCAGCAGCCCGACCTTGGGTCGCATATATCAGCCCCAGCATTTT.

This clonotype was found many times. The chain links TRBV5-1 to TRBJ2-1; TRBD2 aligns across 13 bases. Germline CDR1 and CDR2: SGHRS and YFSETQ. This CDR3 region has 17 residues. The junction had 3 bases not matched to a gene; V was cut back by 3 bases and J by 0 bases. The CDR3 coding sequence is TGCGCCAGCAGCTCGGGACTAGCGGGAATCTCCTACAATGAGCAGTTCTTC. Protein: CASSSGLAGISYNEQFF.

This clonotype has just a few counts. V usage is TRBV20-1 and J usage is TRBJ1-1; possibly TRBD1 for D (6 bases). From germline, CDR1 is DFQATT and CDR2 SNEGSKA (reference sequence). The CDR3 is 12 residues long. V lost 2 bases to trimming and J lost 10 bases, with 14 bases between them. The CDR3 nucleotides read TGCAGTGCTAGAAATGTTGGGGGCGGAGCTTTCTTT. Translated, it gives CSARNVGGGAFF.

The chain is built from TRBV12-3 or TRBV12-4 and TRBJ1-1, with 9 bases identical to TRBD1. The CDR3 runs to 16 residues. With V trimmed by 10 bases and J by 0 bases, 12 bases remained unmatched. As DNA, the CDR3 is TGTGCCACCGCGGGACAGGGTTTTTGGGTGAACACTGAAGCTTTCTTT. It translates to CATAGQGFWVNTEAFF.

The chain combines TRBV10-3 with TRBJ1-4; 10 bases are a match to TRBD1. Germline V lookup: CDR1 ENHRY, CDR2 SYGVKD. The CDR3 is made up of 12 amino acids. The junction had 2 bases not matched to a gene; V was cut back by 10 bases and J by 6 bases. The CDR3 DNA reads TGTGCCACCGGACAGGGGGATGAAAAACTGTTTTTT. It encodes CATGQGDEKLFF.

This clonotype was seen a few times. The gene calls are TRBV5-1 and TRBJ2-1; a possible D gene is TRBD2 (5 bases). This CDR3 contains 15 residues. V gave up 0 bases and J gave up 4 bases, with 11 bases separating them. Germline lookup yields CDR1 SGHRS and CDR2 YFSETQ. The CDR3 DNA reads TGCGCCAGCAGCTTGGGAGGAGGAAATTACAATGAGCAGTTCTTC. Protein sequence: CASSLGGGNYNEQFF.

The chain uses TRBV6-5 and TRBJ1-2; 7 bases match TRBD1. Germline CDR1 MNHEY, CDR2 SVGAGI. The CDR3 runs to 14 residues. Losses at the gene ends were 6 bases for V and 3 bases for J; bases not matched to a gene: 7. CDR3 bases: TGTGCCAGCAGACTCGGACAGGCACACTATGGCTACACCTTC. Translation gives CASRLGQAHYGYTF.

V is TRBV5-1 and J is TRBJ1-4, with D possibly TRBD1 on 5 matching bases. Germline loops: CDR1 SGHRS, CDR2 YFSETQ. The CDR3 sequence is 17 residues long. Trimming removed 4 bases from V and 5 bases from J, with 21 bases in between. CDR3 in DNA: TGCGCCAGCAGCAAAAGCATGGATAGGTGGGGCAATGAAAAACTGTTTTTT. Protein sequence: CASSKSMDRWGNEKLFF.